One and the same sample provided the 27 T cell receptor beta chains below, sequenced in a study of chemoradiotherapy in HPV16-positive cancers. Sequencing was performed with immunoSEQ multiplex PCR; in TCRdb, only in-frame clones are kept and a portion is missing. The table lists 25,000 to 40,000 clones, around 86% of them singletons. The starting material was blood, obtained from a patient who underwent chemoradiotherapy. These receptors were taken from a human donor with HPV-associated anogenital cancer.

The V call is TRBV6-1, the J call TRBJ1-1; 8 bases agree with TRBD1. Germline trimming cut 0 bases from V and 10 bases from J; bases unmatched to any gene: 13. The CDR3 has 16 amino acids. Germline V gene data show CDR1 as MNHNS and CDR2 as SASEGT. The CDR3 DNA follows: TGTGCCAGCAGTGAAGCCGGGTTCCTCTCAGGGGGCAGAGCTTTCTTT. As protein: CASSEAGFLSGGRAFF.

This rearrangement joins TRBV5-1 to TRBJ2-2; D is uncertain. Trimming took off 2 bases at V and 1 base at J, with 6 bases between the two ends. Looked up from germline, CDR1 is SGHRS and CDR2 is YFSETQ. The CDR3 has 14 residues. The CDR3 is CASSFGRNTGELFF. The CDR3 DNA follows: TGCGCCAGCAGCTTCGGACGGAACACCGGGGAGCTGTTTTTT.

The chain carries TRBV19 and TRBJ1-5; D is perhaps TRBD1 (5 bases). CDR1 is LNHDA and CDR2 is SQIVND in the germline V gene (reference sequence). Trimming took 0 bases from V and 9 from J, leaving 15 bases between them. CDR3 size: 15 residues. CDR3 coding DNA: TGTGCCAGTAGTATAGAGGGGGTCCCTTTTGGGCCCCAGCATTTT. Translating it yields CASSIEGVPFGPQHF.

This clone has just one count. This rearrangement joins TRBV7-8 to TRBJ2-6, with D uncertain. The CDR3 is 12 residues long. With 4 bases removed from V and 3 bases from J, the gap between germline ends came to 1 base. Per the germline V gene, CDR1 is SGHVS and CDR2 is FQNEAQ. CDR3 nucleotide sequence: TGTGCCAGCAGCTATGGGGCCAACGTCCTGACTTTC. Protein: CASSYGANVLTF.

This chain links TRBV5-1 with TRBJ1-2; 10 nucleotides align to TRBD1. CDR3 length: 17 residues. Germline CDR1 is SGHRS and CDR2 is YFSETQ. The J segment lost 7 bases and the V segment lost 0 bases, leaving 12 bases of the junction unmatched. For the CDR3, the DNA is TGCGCCAGCAGCTTGGCCATCGGGACAGGGGCAAGGGGTGGCTACACCTTC. Translation gives CASSLAIGTGARGGYTF.

V and J are TRBV7-2 and TRBJ2-7; TRBD2 matches 8 bases. Looked up from germline, CDR1 is SGHTA and CDR2 is FQGNSA. This CDR3 comprises 15 residues. V shed 7 bases, J shed 2 bases, and the junction held 10 bases outside the gene matches. The CDR3 loop reads CASTPMSGGPYEQYF. CDR3 nucleotide sequence: TGTGCCAGCACCCCAATGAGCGGGGGCCCCTACGAGCAGTACTTC.

The chain carries TRBV14 and TRBJ1-6, with D uncertain. Trimming removed 1 base from V and 3 bases from J, with 4 bases in between. Germline V lookup: CDR1 SGHDN, CDR2 FVKESK. This CDR3 has 14 amino acids. Here the CDR3 DNA reads TGTGCCAGCAGCCAAGCAGGCTATAATTCACCCCTCCACTTT. Translated, it gives CASSQAGYNSPLHF.

V and J are TRBV2 and TRBJ1-5, with D uncertain. CDR1 is SNHLY and CDR2 is FYNNEI in the germline V gene. V lost 8 bases, J lost 2 bases, and 13 bases lay in between. The CDR3 covers 14 residues. DNA of the CDR3: TGTGCCAGCCTCTGGGCCAACCGCAATCAGCCCCAGCATTTT. Translation: CASLWANRNQPQHF.

This chain connects TRBV18 to TRBJ1-1, with 8 bases matching TRBD1. Germline V gene sequence: CDR1 KGHSH, CDR2 LQKENI. CDR3 size: 19 residues. The trim removed 2 bases at V and 4 bases at J, leaving 18 bases unmatched. The CDR3 loop reads CASSPRPGGVWGTGTEAFF. Here the CDR3 DNA reads TGTGCCAGCTCACCAAGGCCAGGGGGCGTGTGGGGGACGGGCACTGAAGCTTTCTTT.

The rearrangement uses TRBV15 and TRBJ1-4, with D unclear. The CDR3 covers 12 residues. Trimming left V 3 bases short and J 8 bases short, with 7 bases between. Germline lookup yields CDR1 LNHNV and CDR2 YYDKDF (reference sequence). In nucleotides, the CDR3 is TGTGCCACCAGCAGGAGCGGCGAAAAACTGTTTTTT. Protein product: CATSRSGEKLFF.

The CDR3 region is CASSEQLNSPLHF. In DNA form, the CDR3 reads TGTGCCAGCAGTGAACAGCTTAATTCACCCCTCCACTTT. The J gene is TRBJ1-6, the V gene TRBV2; D unclear. The CDR3 length is 13 residues. Germline V gene sequence: CDR1 SNHLY, CDR2 FYNNEI. The V end lost 2 bases, the J end lost 6 bases, and 5 bases lay between the germline ends. The variable domain in full, completed from reference TRBV2 and TRBJ1-6, reads EPEVTQTPSHQVTQMGQEVILRCVPISNHLYFYWYRQILGQKVEFLVSFYNNEISEKSEIFDDQFSVERPDGSNFTLKIRSTKLEDSAMYFCASSEQLNSPLHFGNGTRLTVT.

The chain couples TRBV6-5 to TRBJ2-5; TRBD2 is a possible D gene (6 bases). CDR1 and CDR2 (germline): MNHEY, SVGAGI. This CDR3 is built from 15 residues. V was clipped by 6 bases and J by 1 base, with 15 bases between them. CDR3 region: CASSMTSGVQETQYF. The CDR3 coding sequence is TGTGCCAGCAGCATGACTAGTGGGGTCCAAGAGACCCAGTACTTC.

This CDR3 is CASSQSDRGDDEQYF. For the CDR3, the DNA is TGTGCCAGCAGCCAGTCGGACAGGGGAGATGACGAGCAGTACTTC. This chain links TRBV9 with TRBJ2-7; 9 nucleotides align to TRBD1. CDR1 and CDR2 (germline): SGDLS, YYNGEE. The CDR3 totals 15 residues. J was trimmed by 5 bases and V by 4 bases; bases with no gene match: 10. Filled out from reference TRBV9 and TRBJ2-7, the complete variable domain reads DSGVTQTPKHLITATGQRVTLRCSPRSGDLSVYWYQQSLDQGLQFLIQYYNGEERAKGNILERFSAQQFPDLHSELNLSSLELGDSALYFCASSQSDRGDDEQYFGPGTRLTVT.

The rearrangement links TRBV2 to TRBJ2-7, with a possible D match to TRBD2 (5 bases). Deletions cut 7 bases from V and 0 bases from J, with 19 bases between. Germline-derived CDR1 and CDR2 are SNHLY and FYNNEI. This CDR3 has 16 residues. CDR3 bases: TGTGCCAGCACCGAGGGCAGCGTTATCAGCTCCTACGAGCAGTACTTC. The encoded protein is CASTEGSVISSYEQYF.

The rearrangement joins TRBV5-6 to TRBJ1-2; 7 positions agree with TRBD1. CDR3 length equals 15 residues. Germline trimming cut 1 base from V and 5 bases from J; bases unmatched to any gene: 8. Germline V gene sequence: CDR1 SGHDT, CDR2 YYEEEE. In DNA form, the CDR3 reads TGTGCCAGCAGCTTGCAGAACAGGGGAGAGTATGGCTACACCTTC. Its protein is CASSLQNRGEYGYTF.

The rearrangement uses TRBV4-1 and TRBJ1-2; D gene uncertain. V was pared by 0 bases and J by 3 bases, with 5 bases between. The CDR3 loop spans 13 amino acids. CDR1 and CDR2 from the germline V gene are MGHRA and YSYEKL. CDR3 in DNA: TGCGCCAGCAGCCAAGAAACAGACTATGGCTACACCTTC. As protein: CASSQETDYGYTF.

This clone was recorded only once. The chain combines TRBV20-1 with TRBJ2-7; D is uncertain. CDR1 and CDR2 (germline): DFQATT, SNEGSKA (reference sequence). The CDR3 length is 11 residues. V was cut by 5 bases and J by 0 bases, with 5 bases left in between. CDR3 sequence reads: CSARTSYEQYF. The CDR3 bases are TGCAGTGCTCGTACCTCCTACGAGCAGTACTTC.

V usage is TRBV11-2 and J usage is TRBJ2-7; the D is unclear. This CDR3 comprises 12 residues. The germline V gene has CDR1 SGHAT and CDR2 FQNNGV. Trimming stripped 6 bases from V and 7 bases from J, with 13 bases between. CDR3 in DNA: TGTGCCAGCAGACGTCTAGGGCGGGAGCAGTACTTC. It yields the protein CASRRLGREQYF.

The V and J genes are TRBV20-1 and TRBJ2-7; D is possibly TRBD2 (5 bases). Germline CDR1 is DFQATT and CDR2 is SNEGSKA (reference sequence). The CDR3 covers 11 residues. V lost 5 bases and J lost 3, with 8 bases in between. This CDR3 is CSAHAGYEQYF. DNA of the CDR3: TGCAGTGCTCACGCGGGCTACGAGCAGTACTTC.

This clone was detected a few times. V usage is TRBV15 and J usage is TRBJ2-2; D is perhaps TRBD1 (6 bases). Trimming left V 5 bases short and J 5 bases short, with 21 bases between. CDR3 length equals 17 residues. The V gene's germline CDR1 is LNHNV and CDR2 YYDKDF (reference sequence). DNA for the CDR3: TGTGCCACCAGCTCCGGGACAAATGACCCCAGAACCGGGGAGCTGTTTTTT. Translation gives CATSSGTNDPRTGELFF.

The rearrangement links TRBV5-6 to TRBJ2-7; D is possibly TRBD1 (6 bases). V lost 3 bases and J lost 12, with 16 bases in between. This CDR3 spans 12 amino acids. Germline values: CDR1 SGHDT, CDR2 YYEEEE. The CDR3 DNA reads TGTGCCAGCAGCTATAGCCAGGGGAGATGGTACTTC. It yields the protein CASSYSQGRWYF.

The chain combines TRBV25-1 with TRBJ2-7; TRBD1 aligns across 7 bases. Per the germline V gene, CDR1 is MGHDK and CDR2 is SYGVNS. V gave up 3 bases and J gave up 5 bases; unmatched junction bases: 7. The CDR3 extends over 14 amino acids. For the CDR3, the DNA is TGTGCCAGCAGTGATTATCAGGGGGAGAACGAGCAGTACTTC. This encodes CASSDYQGENEQYF.

V and J are TRBV23-1 and TRBJ2-2; D is perhaps TRBD1 (5 bases). TRBV23-1 is labeled an ORF, and its function is uncertain. This CDR3 comprises 16 residues. Trimming cost V 0 bases and J 3 bases, with 11 bases left between them. The CDR3 bases are TGCGCCAGCAGTCAATCGCAGGGTCGGGACACCGGGGAGCTGTTTTTT. Protein product: CASSQSQGRDTGELFF.

This sequence joins TRBV28 and TRBJ2-7; D perhaps matches TRBD2 (5 bases). This CDR3 spans 16 amino acids. CDR1 and CDR2 (germline): MDHEN, SYDVKM. Trimming took off 3 bases at V and 1 base at J, with 16 bases between the two ends. The CDR3 nucleotides are TGTGCCAGCAGTTTTTCCCTCCGGGGTTTGTCCTACGAGCAGTACTTC. Its translation: CASSFSLRGLSYEQYF. Complete variable domain (other parts from reference TRBV28 and TRBJ2-7): DVKVTQSSRYLVKRTGEKVFLECVQDMDHENMFWYRQDPGLGLRLIYFSYDVKMKEKGDIPEGYSVSREKKERFSLILESASTNQTSMYLCASSFSLRGLSYEQYFGPGTRLTVT.

V and J are TRBV5-8 and TRBJ1-5; no clear D. The CDR3 is 14 residues long. CDR1 is SGHTS and CDR2 is YDEGEE in the germline V gene. With 4 bases removed from V and 6 bases from J, the gap between germline ends came to 14 bases. For the CDR3, the DNA is TGTGCCAGCAGCAACCTGAGAGGGCGTCAGCCCCAGCATTTT. Amino acid sequence: CASSNLRGRQPQHF.

The gene calls are TRBV27 and TRBJ2-7; D may be TRBD2 (6 bases). With 1 base removed from V and 2 bases from J, the gap between germline ends came to 15 bases. The CDR3 consists of 16 residues. Germline lookup yields CDR1 MNHEY and CDR2 SMNVEV (reference sequence). The CDR3 bases are TGTGCCAGCAGTTTATTGGGATACGGGGGAACCTACGAGCAGTACTTC. Translated: CASSLLGYGGTYEQYF.

The rearrangement joins TRBV6-1 to TRBJ1-5; 8 bases agree with TRBD1. Germline loops: CDR1 MNHNS, CDR2 SASEGT. This CDR3 comprises 16 residues. Trimming at V came to 4 bases and at J to 2 bases, leaving 7 bases not matched to a gene. CDR3 amino acids: CASSARTGSGNQPQHF. CDR3 DNA: TGTGCCAGCAGTGCCCGGACAGGGTCGGGCAATCAGCCCCAGCATTTT.